The clone carrying this T cell receptor beta chain was observed a single time. Antigen: not known. This record comes from a study of Ad26.COV2.S vaccination and SARS-CoV-2 variants. About the study: Among those in the COV1001 Ad26.COV2.S trial arm was the donor. Intramuscular Ad26.COV2.S doses were given once or twice, 56 days apart.

Clones were read by immunoSEQ multiplex PCR, and TCRdb kept only the in-frame ones, dropping some. The sample holds roughly 250,000 clones, 87% seen once. Treatment given: 15 to 20 received Ad26.COV2.S at low or high dose, single or two shots; a few received placebo; per-sample allocation not given. Samples analyzed were those drawn on day 63 after the first vaccine or placebo injection. Per germline, CDR1 LNHDA and CDR2 SQIVND (reference sequence). The CDR3 length is 13 residues. The V gene lost 6 bases and the J gene lost 3 bases, with 11 bases spanning the gap. Study observations and caveats: Substantial breadth was reported for post-vaccination spike-specific CD8+ and CD4+ T cells.

V and J are TRBV19 and TRBJ1-2; D might be TRBD1 (5 bases). This clonotype was obtained from a person between 18 and 59 years old who received the Ad26.COV2.S COVID-19 vaccine or a placebo. Sequenced material: peripheral blood, taken in a trial of Ad26.COV2.S vaccine versus placebo. CDR3 sequence (DNA): TGTGCCAGTAGGGGCAGGGACGACTATGGCTACACCTTC. Translation: CASRGRDDYGYTF.